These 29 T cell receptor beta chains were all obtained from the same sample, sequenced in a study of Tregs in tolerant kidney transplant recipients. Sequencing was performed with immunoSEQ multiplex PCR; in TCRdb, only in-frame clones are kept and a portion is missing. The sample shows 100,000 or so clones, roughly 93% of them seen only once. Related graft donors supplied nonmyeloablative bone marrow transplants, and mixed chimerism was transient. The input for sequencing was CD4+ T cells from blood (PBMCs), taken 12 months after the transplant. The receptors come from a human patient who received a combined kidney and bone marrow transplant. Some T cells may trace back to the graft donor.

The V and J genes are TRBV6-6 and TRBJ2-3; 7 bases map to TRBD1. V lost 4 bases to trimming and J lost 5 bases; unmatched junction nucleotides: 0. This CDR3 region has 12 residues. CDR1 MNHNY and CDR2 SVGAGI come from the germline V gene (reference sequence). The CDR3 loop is CASSSGGDTQYF. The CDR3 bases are TGTGCCAGCAGTTCAGGGGGAGATACGCAGTATTTT.

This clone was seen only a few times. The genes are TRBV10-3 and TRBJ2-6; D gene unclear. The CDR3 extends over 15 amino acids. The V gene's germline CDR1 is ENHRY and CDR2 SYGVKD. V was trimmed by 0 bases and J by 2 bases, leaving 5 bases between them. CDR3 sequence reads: CAISESAAGANVLTF. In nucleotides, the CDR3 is TGTGCCATCAGTGAGTCGGCGGCTGGGGCCAACGTCCTGACTTTC.

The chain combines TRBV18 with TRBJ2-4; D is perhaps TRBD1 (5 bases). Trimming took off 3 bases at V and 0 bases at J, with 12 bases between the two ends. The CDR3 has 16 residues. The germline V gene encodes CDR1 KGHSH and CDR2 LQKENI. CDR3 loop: CASSPTQVLAKNIQYF. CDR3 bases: TGTGCCAGCTCACCTACACAGGTCCTAGCCAAAAACATTCAGTACTTC.

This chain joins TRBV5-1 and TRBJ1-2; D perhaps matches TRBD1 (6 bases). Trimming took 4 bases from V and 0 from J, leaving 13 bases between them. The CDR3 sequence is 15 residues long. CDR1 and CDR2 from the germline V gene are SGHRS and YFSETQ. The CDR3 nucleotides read TGCGCCAGCAGCCCGCAACAGGGATCTAACTATGGCTACACCTTC. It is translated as CASSPQQGSNYGYTF. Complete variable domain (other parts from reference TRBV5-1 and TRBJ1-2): KAGVTQTPRYLIKTRGQQVTLSCSPISGHRSVSWYQQTPGQGLQFLFEYFSETQRNKGNFPGRFSGRQFSNSRSEMNVSTLELGDSALYLCASSPQQGSNYGYTFGSGTRLTVV.

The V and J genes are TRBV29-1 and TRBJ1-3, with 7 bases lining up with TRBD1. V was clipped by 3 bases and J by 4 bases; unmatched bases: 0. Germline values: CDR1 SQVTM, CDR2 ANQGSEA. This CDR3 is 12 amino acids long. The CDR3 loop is CSVDRGGNTIYF. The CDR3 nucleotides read TGCAGCGTTGACAGGGGGGGAAACACCATATATTTT.

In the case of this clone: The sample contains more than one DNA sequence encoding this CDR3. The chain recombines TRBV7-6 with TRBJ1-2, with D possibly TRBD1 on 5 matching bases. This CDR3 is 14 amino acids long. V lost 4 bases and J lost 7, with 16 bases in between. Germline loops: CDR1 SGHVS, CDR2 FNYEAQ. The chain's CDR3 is CASSSLGGGIGYTF. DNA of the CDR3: TGTGCCAGCAGCTCGTTGGGTGGGGGGATTGGCTACACCTTC.

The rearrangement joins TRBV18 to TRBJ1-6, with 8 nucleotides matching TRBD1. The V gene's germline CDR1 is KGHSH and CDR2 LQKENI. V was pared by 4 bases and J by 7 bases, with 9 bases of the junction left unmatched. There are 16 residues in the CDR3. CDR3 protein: CASSRSTGEANSPLHF. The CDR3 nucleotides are TGTGCCAGCTCACGATCGACAGGGGAGGCGAATTCACCCCTCCACTTT.

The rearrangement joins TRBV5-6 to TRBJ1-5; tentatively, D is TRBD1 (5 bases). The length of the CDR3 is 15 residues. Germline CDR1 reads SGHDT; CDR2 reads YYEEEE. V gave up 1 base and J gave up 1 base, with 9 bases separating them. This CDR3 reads CASSLRGGSNQPQHF. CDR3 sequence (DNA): TGTGCCAGCAGCTTGAGGGGCGGAAGCAATCAGCCCCAGCATTTT.

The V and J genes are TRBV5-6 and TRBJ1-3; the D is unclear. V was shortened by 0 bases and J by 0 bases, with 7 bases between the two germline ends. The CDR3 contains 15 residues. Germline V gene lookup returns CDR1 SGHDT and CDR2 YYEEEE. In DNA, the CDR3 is TGTGCCAGCAGCTTGGGAGGGCACTCTGGAAACACCATATATTTT. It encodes CASSLGGHSGNTIYF.

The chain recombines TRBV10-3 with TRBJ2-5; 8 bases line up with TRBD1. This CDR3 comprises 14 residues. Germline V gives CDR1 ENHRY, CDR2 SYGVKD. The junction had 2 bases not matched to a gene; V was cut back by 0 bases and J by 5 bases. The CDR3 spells CAISESWTGETQYF. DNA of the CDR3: TGTGCCATCAGTGAGTCGTGGACAGGGGAGACCCAGTACTTC.

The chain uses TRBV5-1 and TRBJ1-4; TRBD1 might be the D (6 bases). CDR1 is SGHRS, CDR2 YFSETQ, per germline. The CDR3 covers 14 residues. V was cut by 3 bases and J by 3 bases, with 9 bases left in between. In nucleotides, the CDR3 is TGCGCCAGCAGCTACGGGACACCTAATGAAAAACTGTTTTTT. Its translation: CASSYGTPNEKLFF. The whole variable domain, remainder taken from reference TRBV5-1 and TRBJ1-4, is KAGVTQTPRYLIKTRGQQVTLSCSPISGHRSVSWYQQTPGQGLQFLFEYFSETQRNKGNFPGRFSGRQFSNSRSEMNVSTLELGDSALYLCASSYGTPNEKLFFGSGTQLSVL.

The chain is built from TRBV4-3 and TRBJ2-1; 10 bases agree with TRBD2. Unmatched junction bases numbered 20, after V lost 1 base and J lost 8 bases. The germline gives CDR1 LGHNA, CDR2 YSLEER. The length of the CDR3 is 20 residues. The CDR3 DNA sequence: TGCGCCAGCAGCCAAGGGCGACAACTATTACGATTGACTAGCGGGTATGAGCAGTTCTTC. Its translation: CASSQGRQLLRLTSGYEQFF.

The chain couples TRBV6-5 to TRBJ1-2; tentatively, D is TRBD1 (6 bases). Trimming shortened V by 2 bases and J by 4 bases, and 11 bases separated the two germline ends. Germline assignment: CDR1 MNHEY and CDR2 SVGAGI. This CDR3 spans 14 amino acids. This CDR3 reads CASSYRGQTYGYTF. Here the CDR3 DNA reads TGTGCCAGCAGTTACCGAGGACAGACCTATGGCTACACCTTC.

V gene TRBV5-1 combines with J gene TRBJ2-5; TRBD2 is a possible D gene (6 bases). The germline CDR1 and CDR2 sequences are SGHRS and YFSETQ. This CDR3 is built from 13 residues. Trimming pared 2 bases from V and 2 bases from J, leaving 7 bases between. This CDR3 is CASSFRGQETQYF. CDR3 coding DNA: TGCGCCAGCAGCTTCCGGGGGCAAGAGACCCAGTACTTC.

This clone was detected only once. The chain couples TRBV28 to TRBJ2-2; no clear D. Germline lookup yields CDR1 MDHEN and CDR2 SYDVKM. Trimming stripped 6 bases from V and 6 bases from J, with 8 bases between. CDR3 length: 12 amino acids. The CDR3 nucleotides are TGTGCCAGCAGATCCTCGTCCGGGGAGCTGTTTTTT. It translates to CASRSSSGELFF. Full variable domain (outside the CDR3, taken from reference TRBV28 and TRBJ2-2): DVKVTQSSRYLVKRTGEKVFLECVQDMDHENMFWYRQDPGLGLRLIYFSYDVKMKEKGDIPEGYSVSREKKERFSLILESASTNQTSMYLCASRSSSGELFFGEGSRLTVL.

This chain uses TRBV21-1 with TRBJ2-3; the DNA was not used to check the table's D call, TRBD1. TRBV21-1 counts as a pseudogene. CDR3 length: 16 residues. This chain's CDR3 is CASSNGQASSTDTQYF. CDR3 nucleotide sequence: TGTGCCAGCAGCAACGGACAGGCATCTAGCACAGATACGCAGTATTTT.

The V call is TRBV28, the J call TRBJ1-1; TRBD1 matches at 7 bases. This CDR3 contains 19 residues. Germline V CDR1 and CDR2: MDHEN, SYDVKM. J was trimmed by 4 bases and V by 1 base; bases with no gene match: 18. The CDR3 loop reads CASSLFFFFGQGEVTEAFF. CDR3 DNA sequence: TGTGCCAGCAGTTTATTCTTTTTTTTTGGGCAGGGGGAGGTCACTGAAGCTTTCTTT.

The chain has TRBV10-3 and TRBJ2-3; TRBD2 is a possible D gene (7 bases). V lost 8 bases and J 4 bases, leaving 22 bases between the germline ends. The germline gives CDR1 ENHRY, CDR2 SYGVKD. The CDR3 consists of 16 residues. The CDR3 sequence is CAISAGERAGPDTQYF. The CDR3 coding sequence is TGTGCCATCTCGGCAGGGGAACGAGCGGGGCCAGATACGCAGTATTTT.

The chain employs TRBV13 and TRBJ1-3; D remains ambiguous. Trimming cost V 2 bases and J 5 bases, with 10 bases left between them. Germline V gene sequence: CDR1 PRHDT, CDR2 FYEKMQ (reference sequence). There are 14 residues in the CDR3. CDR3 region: CASSLWEVRNTIYF. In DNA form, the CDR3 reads TGTGCCAGCAGCTTATGGGAGGTCAGAAACACCATATATTTT.

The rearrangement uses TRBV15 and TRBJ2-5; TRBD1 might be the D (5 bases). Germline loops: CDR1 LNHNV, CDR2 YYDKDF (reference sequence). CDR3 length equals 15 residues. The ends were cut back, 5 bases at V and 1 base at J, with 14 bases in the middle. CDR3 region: CATSPGGAVQETQYF. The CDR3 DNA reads TGTGCCACCAGCCCAGGTGGGGCGGTCCAAGAGACCCAGTACTTC.

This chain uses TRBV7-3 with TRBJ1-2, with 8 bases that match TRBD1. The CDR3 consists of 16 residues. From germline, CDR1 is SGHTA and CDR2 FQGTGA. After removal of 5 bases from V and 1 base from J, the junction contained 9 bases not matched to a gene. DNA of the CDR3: TGTGCCAGCAGCGCCGGGACAGGCCCTTTTAACTATGGCTACACCTTC. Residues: CASSAGTGPFNYGYTF. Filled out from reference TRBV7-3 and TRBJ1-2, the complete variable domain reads GAGVSQTPSNKVTEKGKYVELRCDPISGHTALYWYRQSLGQGPEFLIYFQGTGAADDSGLPNDRFFAVRPEGSVSTLKIQRTERGDSAVYLCASSAGTGPFNYGYTFGSGTRLTVV.

In nucleotides, the CDR3 is TGTGCCAGCAGCCTCCGACAGGAGTCTGAAGCTTTCTTT. Translated, it gives CASSLRQESEAFF. J is TRBJ1-1 and V is TRBV14; TRBD1 might be the D (6 bases). Germline V CDR1 and CDR2: SGHDN, FVKESK. Trimming left V 4 bases short and J 6 bases short, with 12 bases between. The length of the CDR3 is 13 residues.

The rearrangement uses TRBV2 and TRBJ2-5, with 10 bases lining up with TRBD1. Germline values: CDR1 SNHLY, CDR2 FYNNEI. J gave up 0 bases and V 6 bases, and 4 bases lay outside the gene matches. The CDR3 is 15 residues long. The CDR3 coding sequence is TGTGCCAGCAGGAGGGACAGGGGACACCAAGAGACCCAGTACTTC. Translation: CASRRDRGHQETQYF. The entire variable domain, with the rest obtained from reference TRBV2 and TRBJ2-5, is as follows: EPEVTQTPSHQVTQMGQEVILRCVPISNHLYFYWYRQILGQKVEFLVSFYNNEISEKSEIFDDQFSVERPDGSNFTLKIRSTKLEDSAMYFCASRRDRGHQETQYFGPGTRLLVL.

The CDR3 DNA sequence: TGTGCCAGCTGGAGACTAGCCTCCCCAGATACGCAGTATTTT. Protein: CASWRLASPDTQYF. The V gene is TRBV27, the J gene TRBJ2-3; TRBD2 agrees at 7 bases. CDR3 length: 14 residues. With 8 bases clipped from V and 4 bases from J, the junction kept 9 bases outside the gene matches. The germline CDR1 and CDR2 sequences are MNHEY and SMNVEV (reference sequence).

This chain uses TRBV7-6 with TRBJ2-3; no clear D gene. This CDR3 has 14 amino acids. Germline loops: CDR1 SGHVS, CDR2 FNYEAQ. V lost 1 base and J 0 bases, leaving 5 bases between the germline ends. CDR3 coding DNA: TGTGCCAGCAGCTTAGGTCTAAGCACAGATACGCAGTATTTT. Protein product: CASSLGLSTDTQYF.

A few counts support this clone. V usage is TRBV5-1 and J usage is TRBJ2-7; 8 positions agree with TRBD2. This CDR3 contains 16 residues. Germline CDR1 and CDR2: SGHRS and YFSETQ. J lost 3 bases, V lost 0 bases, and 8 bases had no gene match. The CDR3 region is CASSLAGGGGGYEQYF. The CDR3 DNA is TGCGCCAGCAGCTTGGCCGGGGGGGGAGGGGGCTACGAGCAGTACTTC.

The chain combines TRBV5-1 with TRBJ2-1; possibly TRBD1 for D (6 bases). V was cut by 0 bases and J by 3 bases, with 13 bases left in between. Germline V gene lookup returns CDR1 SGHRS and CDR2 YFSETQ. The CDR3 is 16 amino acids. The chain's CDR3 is CASSLAGGAVYNEQFF. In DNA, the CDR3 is TGCGCCAGCAGCTTGGCTGGGGGCGCGGTCTACAATGAGCAGTTCTTC.

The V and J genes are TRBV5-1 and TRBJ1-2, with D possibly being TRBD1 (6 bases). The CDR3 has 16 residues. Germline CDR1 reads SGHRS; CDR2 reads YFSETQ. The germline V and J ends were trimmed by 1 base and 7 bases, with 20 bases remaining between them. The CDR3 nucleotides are TGCGCCAGCAGCTTGACATCCGGGACACCAAGCGGTGGCTACACCTTC. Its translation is CASSLTSGTPSGGYTF.

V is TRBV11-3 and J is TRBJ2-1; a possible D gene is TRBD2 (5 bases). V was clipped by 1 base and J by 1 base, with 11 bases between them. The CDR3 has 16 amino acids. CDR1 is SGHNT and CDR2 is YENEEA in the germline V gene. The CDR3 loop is CASSLGTGTSYNEQFF. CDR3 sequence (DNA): TGTGCCAGCAGCTTAGGGACGGGAACTTCCTACAATGAGCAGTTCTTC.